The T cell receptor (beta chain) under discussion was sequenced for a study of T cell repertoires in cytomegalovirus infection. Study in general: Shared public TCR beta signatures pointed to both CMV infection and a matching HLA type.

Regarding the study as a whole: Dominating the ex vivo response were TCR beta clonotypes that were CMV-specific and HLA-C-restricted. Carriers of CMV plus the relevant HLA were identified by cumulative public TCR beta family frequency.

One entry per CDR3 protein results from TCRdb running MiXCR on the reads. Among 210,000 or so distinct CDR3 sequences listed, around 6.6% were seen once. This clonotype was seen at least ten times. Its antigen is as yet unknown. CDR3 length: 16 amino acids. CDR1 is MNHEY, CDR2 SVGEGT, per germline. The V and J ends lost 9 bases and 4 bases respectively, with 22 bases between them. The J gene is TRBJ1-5, the V gene TRBV6-2 or TRBV6-3, with a tentative D call TRBD1 (5 bases). The sequenced sample was PBMCs. The sequence came from a human donor in good health (CMV status not recorded). Some clones in this sample may be carry-over from other donors' samples. CDR3 bases: TGTGCCAGTACTTCCATAGGGGCCGGGTCGAATCAGCCCCAGCATTTT. Its translation: CASTSIGAGSNQPQHF.